The following is a T cell receptor beta chain sequence with its context. Its specificity is unknown. The sample comes from a study of T cell repertoires in cytomegalovirus infection. Germline V lookup: CDR1 ENHRY, CDR2 SYGVKD. V lost 10 bases and J 0 bases, leaving 12 bases between the germline ends. This CDR3 has 13 amino acids. Points from the study as a whole: The cumulative frequency of public TCR beta families identified carriers of CMV plus the relevant HLA.

TCRdb reprocessed the reads via MiXCR and lists one record per CDR3 protein. Here the sample spans over 250,000 distinct CDR3 sequences, roughly a fifth being singletons. The rearrangement uses TRBV10-3 and TRBJ1-2; no definite D call. The receptor comes from a human donor in good health (CMV status not recorded). Some clones in this sample may be carry-over from other donors' samples. The material sequenced was cultured PBMCs, taken from culture after CMV antigen stimulation. The CDR3 spells CATHSAPNYGYTF. The DNA for the CDR3 is TGTGCCACCCACTCTGCACCTAACTATGGCTACACCTTC.